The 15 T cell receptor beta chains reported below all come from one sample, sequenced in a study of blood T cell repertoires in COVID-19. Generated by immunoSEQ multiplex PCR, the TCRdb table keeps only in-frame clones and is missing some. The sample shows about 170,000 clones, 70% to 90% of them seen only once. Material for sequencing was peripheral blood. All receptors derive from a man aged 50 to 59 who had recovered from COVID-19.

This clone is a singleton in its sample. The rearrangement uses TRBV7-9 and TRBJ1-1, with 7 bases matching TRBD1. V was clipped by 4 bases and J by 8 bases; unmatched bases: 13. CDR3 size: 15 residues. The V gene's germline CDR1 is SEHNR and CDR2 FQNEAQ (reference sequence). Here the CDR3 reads CASSSSWGQTSEAFF. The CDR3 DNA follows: TGTGCCAGCAGCTCCTCTTGGGGACAGACTTCGGAAGCTTTCTTT.

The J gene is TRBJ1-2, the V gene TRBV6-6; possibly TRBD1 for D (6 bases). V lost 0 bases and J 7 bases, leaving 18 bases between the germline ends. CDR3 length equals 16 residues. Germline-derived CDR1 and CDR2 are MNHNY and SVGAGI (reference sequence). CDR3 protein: CASSYSGGAPLGGYTF. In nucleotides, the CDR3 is TGTGCCAGCAGTTACTCGGGGGGGGCGCCCCTCGGTGGCTACACCTTC.

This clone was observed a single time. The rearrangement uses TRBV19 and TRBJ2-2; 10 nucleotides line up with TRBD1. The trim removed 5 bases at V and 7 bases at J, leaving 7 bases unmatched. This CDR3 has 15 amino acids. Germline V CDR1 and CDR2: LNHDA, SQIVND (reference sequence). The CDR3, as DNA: TGTGCCAGTAGTTTCCGACAGGGGGCAGGCGGGGAGCTGTTTTTT. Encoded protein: CASSFRQGAGGELFF.

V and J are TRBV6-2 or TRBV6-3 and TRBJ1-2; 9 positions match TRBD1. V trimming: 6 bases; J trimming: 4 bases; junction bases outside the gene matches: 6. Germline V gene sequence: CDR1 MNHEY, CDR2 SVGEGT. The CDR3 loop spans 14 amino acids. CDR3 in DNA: TGTGCCAGCAGCTTCGACAGGGGGGCCTATGGCTACACCTTC. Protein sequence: CASSFDRGAYGYTF.

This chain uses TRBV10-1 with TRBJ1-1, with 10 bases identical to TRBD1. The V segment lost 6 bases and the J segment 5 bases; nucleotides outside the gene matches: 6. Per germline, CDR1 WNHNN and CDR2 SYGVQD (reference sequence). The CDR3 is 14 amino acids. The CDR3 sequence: CASSPDRGYTEAFF. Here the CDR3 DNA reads TGCGCCAGCAGCCCGGACAGGGGGTATACTGAAGCTTTCTTT.

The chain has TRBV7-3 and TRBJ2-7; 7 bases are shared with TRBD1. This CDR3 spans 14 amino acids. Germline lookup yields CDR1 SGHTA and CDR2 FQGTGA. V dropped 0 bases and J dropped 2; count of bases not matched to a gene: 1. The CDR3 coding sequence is TGTGCCAGCAGCTTAACAGGGGGCGCCTACGAGCAGTACTTC. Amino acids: CASSLTGGAYEQYF.

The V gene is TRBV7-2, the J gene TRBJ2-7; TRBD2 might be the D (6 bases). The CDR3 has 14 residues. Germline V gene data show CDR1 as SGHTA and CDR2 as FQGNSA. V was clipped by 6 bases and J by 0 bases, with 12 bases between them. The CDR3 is CASRPPTSSYEQYF. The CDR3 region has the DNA TGTGCCAGCAGACCCCCGACTAGCTCCTACGAGCAGTACTTC.

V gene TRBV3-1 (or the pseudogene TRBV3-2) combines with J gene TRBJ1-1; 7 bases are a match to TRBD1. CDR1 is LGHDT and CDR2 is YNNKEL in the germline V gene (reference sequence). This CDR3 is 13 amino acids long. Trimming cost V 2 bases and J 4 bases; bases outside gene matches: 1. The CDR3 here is CASSQTGATEAFF. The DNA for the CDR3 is TGTGCCAGCAGCCAAACAGGGGCCACTGAAGCTTTCTTT.

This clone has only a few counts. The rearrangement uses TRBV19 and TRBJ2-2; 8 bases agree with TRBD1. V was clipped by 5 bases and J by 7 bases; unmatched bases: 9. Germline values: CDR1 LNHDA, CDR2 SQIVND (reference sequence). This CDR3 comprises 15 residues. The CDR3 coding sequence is TGTGCCAGTAGTTCCAGTACCACAGGGGGCGGGGAGCTGTTTTTT. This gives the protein CASSSSTTGGGELFF.

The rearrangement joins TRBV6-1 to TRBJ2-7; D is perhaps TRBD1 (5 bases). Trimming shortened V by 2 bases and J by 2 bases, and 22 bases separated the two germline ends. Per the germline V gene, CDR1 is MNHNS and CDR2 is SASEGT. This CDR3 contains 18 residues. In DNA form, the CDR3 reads TGTGCCAGCAGTGAACCCCCCCCCGGATGGGGCCGAGCCTACGAGCAGTACTTC. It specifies CASSEPPPGWGRAYEQYF.

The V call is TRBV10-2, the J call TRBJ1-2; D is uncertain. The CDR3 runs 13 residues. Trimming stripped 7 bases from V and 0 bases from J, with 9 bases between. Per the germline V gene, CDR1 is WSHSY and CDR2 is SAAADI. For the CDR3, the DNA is TGCGCCAGCACCCGGCAGGCTAACTATGGCTACACCTTC. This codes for CASTRQANYGYTF.

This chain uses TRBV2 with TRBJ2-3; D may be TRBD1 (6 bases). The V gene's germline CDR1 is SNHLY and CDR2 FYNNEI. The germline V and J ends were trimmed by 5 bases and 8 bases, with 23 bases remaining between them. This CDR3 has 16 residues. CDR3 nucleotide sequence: TGTGCCAGCAGTCGGGACACCTCACATGTTATCGGTACGCAGTATTTT. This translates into CASSRDTSHVIGTQYF.

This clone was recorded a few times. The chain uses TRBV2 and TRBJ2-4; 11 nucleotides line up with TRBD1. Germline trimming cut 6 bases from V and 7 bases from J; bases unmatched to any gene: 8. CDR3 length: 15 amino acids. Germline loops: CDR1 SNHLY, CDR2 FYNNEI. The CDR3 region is CASRRDRGDWNIQYF. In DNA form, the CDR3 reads TGTGCCAGCAGGAGGGACAGGGGGGATTGGAACATTCAGTACTTC.

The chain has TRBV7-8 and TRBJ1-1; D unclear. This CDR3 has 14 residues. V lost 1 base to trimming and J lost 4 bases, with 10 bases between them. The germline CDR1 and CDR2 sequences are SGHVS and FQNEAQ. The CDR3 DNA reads TGTGCCAGCAGCTTAGGCCAGGATGCCACTGAAGCTTTCTTT. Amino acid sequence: CASSLGQDATEAFF.

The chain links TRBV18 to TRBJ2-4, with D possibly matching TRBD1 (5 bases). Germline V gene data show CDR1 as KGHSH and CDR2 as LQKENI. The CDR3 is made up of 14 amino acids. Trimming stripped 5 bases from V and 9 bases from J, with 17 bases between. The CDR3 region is CASSATQGKGIQYF. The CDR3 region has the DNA TGTGCCAGCTCAGCCACCCAGGGAAAGGGCATTCAGTACTTC.